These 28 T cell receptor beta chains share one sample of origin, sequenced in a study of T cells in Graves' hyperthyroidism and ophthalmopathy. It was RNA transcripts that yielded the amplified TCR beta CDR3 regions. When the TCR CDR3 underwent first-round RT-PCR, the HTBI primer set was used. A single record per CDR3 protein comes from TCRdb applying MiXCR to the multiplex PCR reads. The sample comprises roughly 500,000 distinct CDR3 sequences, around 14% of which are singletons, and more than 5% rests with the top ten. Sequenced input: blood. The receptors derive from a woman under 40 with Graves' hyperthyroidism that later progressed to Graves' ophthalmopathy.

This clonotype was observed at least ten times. CDR3 coding DNA: TGTGCCAGCAGCTTGATAGCGGGAGATGGGGAGACCCAGTACTTC. This gives the protein CASSLIAGDGETQYF. The V gene is TRBV7-2, the J gene TRBJ2-5; 9 bases map to TRBD2. CDR1 and CDR2 from the germline V gene are SGHTA and FQGNSA. The CDR3 is 15 amino acids. The junction had 7 bases not matched to a gene; V was cut back by 3 bases and J by 5 bases.

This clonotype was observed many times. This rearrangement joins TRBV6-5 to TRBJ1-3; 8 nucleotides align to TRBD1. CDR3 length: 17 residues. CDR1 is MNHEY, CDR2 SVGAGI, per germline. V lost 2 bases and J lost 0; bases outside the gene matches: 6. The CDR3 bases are TGTGCCAGCAGTTACGCCGGGACAGGTACCTCTGGAAACACCATATATTTT. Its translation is CASSYAGTGTSGNTIYF.

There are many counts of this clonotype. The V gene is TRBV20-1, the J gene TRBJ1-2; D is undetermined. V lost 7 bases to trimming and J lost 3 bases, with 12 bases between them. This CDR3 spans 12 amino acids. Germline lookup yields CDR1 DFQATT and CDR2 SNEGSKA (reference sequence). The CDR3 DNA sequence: TGCAGTGGTTCCCGCGGTGACTATGGCTACACCTTC. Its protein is CSGSRGDYGYTF.

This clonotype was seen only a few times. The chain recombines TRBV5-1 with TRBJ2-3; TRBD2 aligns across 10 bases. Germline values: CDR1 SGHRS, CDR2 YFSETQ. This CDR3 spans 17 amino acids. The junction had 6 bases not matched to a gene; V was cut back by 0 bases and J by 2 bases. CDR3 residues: CASSLGASGGFTDTQYF. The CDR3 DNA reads TGCGCCAGCAGCTTGGGGGCTAGCGGGGGTTTCACAGATACGCAGTATTTT.

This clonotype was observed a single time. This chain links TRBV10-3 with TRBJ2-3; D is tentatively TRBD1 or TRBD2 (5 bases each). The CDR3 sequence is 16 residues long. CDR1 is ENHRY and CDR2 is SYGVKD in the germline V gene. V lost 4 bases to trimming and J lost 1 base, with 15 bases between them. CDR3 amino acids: CAISGSRDHRTDTQYF. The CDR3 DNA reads TGTGCCATCAGTGGCAGTAGGGACCATCGCACAGATACGCAGTATTTT.

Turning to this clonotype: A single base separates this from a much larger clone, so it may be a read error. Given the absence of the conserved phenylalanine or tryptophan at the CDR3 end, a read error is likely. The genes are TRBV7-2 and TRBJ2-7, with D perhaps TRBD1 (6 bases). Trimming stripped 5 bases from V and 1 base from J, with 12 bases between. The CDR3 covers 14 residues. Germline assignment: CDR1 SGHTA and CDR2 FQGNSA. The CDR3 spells CASSGRRGSYEQYY. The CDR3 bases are TGTGCCAGCAGCGGACGCAGGGGATCCTACGAGCAGTACTAC.

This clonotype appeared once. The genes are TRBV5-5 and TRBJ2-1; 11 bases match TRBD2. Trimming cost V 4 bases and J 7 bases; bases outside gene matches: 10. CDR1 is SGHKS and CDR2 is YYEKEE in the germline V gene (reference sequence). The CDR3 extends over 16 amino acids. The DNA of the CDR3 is TGTGCCAGCAGCCGTTACGGACTAGCGGGCTTAAATGAGCAGTTCTTC. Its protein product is CASSRYGLAGLNEQFF.

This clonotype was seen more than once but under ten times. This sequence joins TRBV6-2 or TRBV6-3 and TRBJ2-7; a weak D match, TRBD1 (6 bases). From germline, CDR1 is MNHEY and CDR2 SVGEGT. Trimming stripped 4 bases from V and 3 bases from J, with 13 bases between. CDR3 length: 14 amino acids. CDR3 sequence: CASSSGTLDYEQYF. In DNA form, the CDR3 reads TGTGCCAGCAGTTCCGGGACACTCGACTACGAGCAGTACTTC.

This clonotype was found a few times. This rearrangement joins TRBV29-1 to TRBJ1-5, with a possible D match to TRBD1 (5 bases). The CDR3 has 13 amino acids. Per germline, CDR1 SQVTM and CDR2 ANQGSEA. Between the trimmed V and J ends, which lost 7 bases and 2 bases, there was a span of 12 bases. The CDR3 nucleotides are TGCAGCGCCGCTGGGGGGGGCAATCAGCCCCAGCATTTT. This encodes CSAAGGGNQPQHF. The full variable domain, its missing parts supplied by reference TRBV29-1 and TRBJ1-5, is SAVISQKPSRDICQRGTSLTIQCQVDSQVTMMFWYRQQPGQSLTLIATANQGSEATYESGFVIDKFPISRPNLTFSTLTVSNMSPEDSSIYLCSAAGGGNQPQHFGDGTRLSIL.

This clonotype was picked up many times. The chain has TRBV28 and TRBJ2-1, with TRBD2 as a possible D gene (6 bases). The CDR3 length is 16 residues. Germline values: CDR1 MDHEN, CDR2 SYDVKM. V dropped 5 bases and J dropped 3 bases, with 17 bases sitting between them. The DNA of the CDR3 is TGTGCCAGCAGTACTGCCGTTGGGACTCACTACAATGAGCAGTTCTTC. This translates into CASSTAVGTHYNEQFF.

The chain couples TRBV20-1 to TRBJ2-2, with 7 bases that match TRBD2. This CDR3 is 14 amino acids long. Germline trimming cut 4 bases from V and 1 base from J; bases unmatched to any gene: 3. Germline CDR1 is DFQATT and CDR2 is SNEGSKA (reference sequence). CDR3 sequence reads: CSAIGGRNTGELFF. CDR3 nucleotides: TGCAGTGCTATAGGCGGGAGGAACACCGGGGAGCTGTTTTTT.

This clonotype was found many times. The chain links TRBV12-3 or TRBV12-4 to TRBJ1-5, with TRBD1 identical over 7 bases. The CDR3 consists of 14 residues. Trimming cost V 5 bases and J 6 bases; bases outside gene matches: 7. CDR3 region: CASSDTGVGQPQHF. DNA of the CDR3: TGTGCCAGCAGTGATACAGGGGTCGGTCAGCCCCAGCATTTT.

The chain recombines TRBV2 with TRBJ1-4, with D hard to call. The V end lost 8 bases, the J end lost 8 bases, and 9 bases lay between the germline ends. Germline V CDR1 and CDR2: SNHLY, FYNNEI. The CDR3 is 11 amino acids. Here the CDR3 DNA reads TGTGCCAGCTTCTTATCCGAAAAACTGTTTTTT. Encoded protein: CASFLSEKLFF.

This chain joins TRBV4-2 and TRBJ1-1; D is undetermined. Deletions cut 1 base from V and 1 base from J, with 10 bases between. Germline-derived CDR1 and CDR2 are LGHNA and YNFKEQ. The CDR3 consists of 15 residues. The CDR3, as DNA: TGTGCCAGCAGCCAAGTGGGCAGGTCGAACACTGAAGCTTTCTTT. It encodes CASSQVGRSNTEAFF.

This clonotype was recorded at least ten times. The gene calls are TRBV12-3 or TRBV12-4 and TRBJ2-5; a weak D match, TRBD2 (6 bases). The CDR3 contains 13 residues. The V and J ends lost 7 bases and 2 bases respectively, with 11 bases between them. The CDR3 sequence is CASNRDLQETQYF. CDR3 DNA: TGTGCCAGCAACCGGGACTTACAAGAGACCCAGTACTTC.

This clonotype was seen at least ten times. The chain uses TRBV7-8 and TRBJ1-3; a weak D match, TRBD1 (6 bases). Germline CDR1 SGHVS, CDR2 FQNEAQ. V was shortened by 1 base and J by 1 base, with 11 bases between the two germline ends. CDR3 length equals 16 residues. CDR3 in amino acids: CASSLVRGGSGNTIYF. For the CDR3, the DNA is TGTGCCAGCAGCTTAGTCAGGGGAGGGTCTGGAAACACCATATATTTT.

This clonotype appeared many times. The CDR3 loop reads CASSVVWGSPEAFF. The DNA for the CDR3 is TGTGCCAGCAGCGTAGTTTGGGGGAGCCCTGAAGCTTTCTTT. V is TRBV9 and J is TRBJ1-1; TRBD1 might be the D (5 bases). The V gene lost 0 bases and the J gene lost 6 bases, with 12 bases spanning the gap. CDR1 is SGDLS and CDR2 is YYNGEE in the germline V gene. The CDR3 has 14 residues.

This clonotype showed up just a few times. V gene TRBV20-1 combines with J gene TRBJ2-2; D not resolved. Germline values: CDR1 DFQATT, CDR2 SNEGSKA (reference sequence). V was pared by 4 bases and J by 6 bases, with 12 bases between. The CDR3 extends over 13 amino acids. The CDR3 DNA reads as TGCAGTGCTATGGGCCGAGCCGCCGGGGAGCTGTTTTTT. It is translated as CSAMGRAAGELFF.

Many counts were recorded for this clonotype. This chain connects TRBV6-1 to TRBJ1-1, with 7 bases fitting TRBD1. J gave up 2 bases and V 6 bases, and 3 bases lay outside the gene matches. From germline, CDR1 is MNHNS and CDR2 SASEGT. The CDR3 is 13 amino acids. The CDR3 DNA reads TGTGCCAGCAGGGACAGGAGCAACACTGAAGCTTTCTTT. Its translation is CASRDRSNTEAFF.

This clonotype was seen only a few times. Written as DNA, the CDR3 is TGCGCCAGCAGCTTGGTGGGGGCAGGAGGCTACACCTTC. Translation gives CASSLVGAGGYTF. The chain links TRBV5-1 to TRBJ1-2, with D maybe TRBD1 (6 bases). CDR1 is SGHRS, CDR2 YFSETQ, per germline. Deletions cut 0 bases from V and 8 bases from J, with 11 bases between. The CDR3 contains 13 residues.

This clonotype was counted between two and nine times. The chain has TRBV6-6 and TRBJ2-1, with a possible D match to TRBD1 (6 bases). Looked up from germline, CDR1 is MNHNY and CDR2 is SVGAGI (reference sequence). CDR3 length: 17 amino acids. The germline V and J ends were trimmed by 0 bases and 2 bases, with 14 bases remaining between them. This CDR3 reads CASSYSTWTVPYNEQFF. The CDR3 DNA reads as TGTGCCAGCAGTTACTCGACTTGGACAGTACCCTACAATGAGCAGTTCTTC.

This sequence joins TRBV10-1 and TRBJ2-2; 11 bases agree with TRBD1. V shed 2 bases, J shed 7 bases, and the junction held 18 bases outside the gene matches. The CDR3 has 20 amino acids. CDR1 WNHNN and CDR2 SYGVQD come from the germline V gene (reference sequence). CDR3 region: CASSETGQGGVSGGNGELFF. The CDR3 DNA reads TGCGCCAGCAGTGAGACGGGACAGGGGGGAGTTAGTGGAGGCAACGGGGAGCTGTTTTTT.

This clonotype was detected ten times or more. Here the CDR3 reads CASSPPPGTSGRRGVWQFF. The DNA of the CDR3 is TGTGCCAGCAGCCCCCCTCCCGGGACTAGCGGGAGAAGGGGTGTTTGGCAGTTCTTC. The chain links TRBV7-9 to TRBJ2-1; TRBD2 aligns across 14 bases. This CDR3 has 19 amino acids. The ends lost 5 bases at V and 12 bases at J; junction bases unmatched: 21. The germline V gene encodes CDR1 SEHNR and CDR2 FQNEAQ (reference sequence).

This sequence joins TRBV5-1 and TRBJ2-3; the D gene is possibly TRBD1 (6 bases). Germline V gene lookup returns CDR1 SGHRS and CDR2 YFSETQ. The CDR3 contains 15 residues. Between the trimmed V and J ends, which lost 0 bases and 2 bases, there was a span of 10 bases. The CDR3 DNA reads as TGCGCCAGCAGCTTGGATCAGGGGCCCACAGATACGCAGTATTTT. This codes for CASSLDQGPTDTQYF.

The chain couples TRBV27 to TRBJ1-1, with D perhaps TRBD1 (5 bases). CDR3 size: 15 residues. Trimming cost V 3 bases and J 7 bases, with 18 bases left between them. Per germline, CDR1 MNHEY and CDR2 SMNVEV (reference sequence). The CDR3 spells CASSFLGRVKGEAFF. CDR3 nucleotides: TGTGCCAGCAGTTTCCTCGGCAGGGTAAAGGGTGAAGCTTTCTTT.

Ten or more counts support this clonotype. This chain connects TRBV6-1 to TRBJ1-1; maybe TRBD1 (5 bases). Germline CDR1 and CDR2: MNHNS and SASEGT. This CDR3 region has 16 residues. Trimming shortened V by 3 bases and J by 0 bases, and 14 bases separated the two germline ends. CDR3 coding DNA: TGTGCCAGCAGTGACCCGCCAGGGTTCGTGAACACTGAAGCTTTCTTT. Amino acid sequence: CASSDPPGFVNTEAFF.

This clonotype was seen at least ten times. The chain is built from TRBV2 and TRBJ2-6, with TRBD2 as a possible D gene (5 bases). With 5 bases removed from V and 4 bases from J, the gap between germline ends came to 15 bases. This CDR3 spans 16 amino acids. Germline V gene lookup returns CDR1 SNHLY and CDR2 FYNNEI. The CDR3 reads CASSREIATGANVLTF. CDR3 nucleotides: TGTGCCAGCAGTAGGGAAATAGCGACAGGGGCCAACGTCCTGACTTTC.

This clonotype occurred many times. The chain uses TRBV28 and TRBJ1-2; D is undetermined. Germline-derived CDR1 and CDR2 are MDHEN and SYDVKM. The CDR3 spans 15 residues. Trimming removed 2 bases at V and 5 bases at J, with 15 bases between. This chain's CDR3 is CASSLSDDGPYGYTF. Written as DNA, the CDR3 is TGTGCCAGCAGTTTAAGCGATGATGGTCCTTATGGCTACACCTTC.